A selection of T cell receptor beta chains follows, all from one sample in a study of human T cells and chemical hapten exposure. TCRdb passed the RACE reads through MiXCR, listing each CDR3 protein once. The table lists roughly 84,000 distinct CDR3 sequences, roughly a tenth of them singletons. The specimen comprised whole blood, sampled in connection with sensitization to the hapten diphenylcyclopropenone (DPC). All receptors come from a woman in her 50s with alopecia areata. Some clones in this sample may be carry-over from other donors' samples. Both conserved end residues are part of each CDR3. Each record gives: CDR3 DNA, CDR3 protein, clone size, V gene, D gene, J gene. The D gene is left open where the match is weak. The size field is filled for only some rows; it gives once, few, many or a size class.

cdr3_nt: TGCAGTGCTAAGGCGGGGGGCTCTTTCGGCCATGAGCAGTTCTTC
cdr3_aa: CSAKAGGSFGHEQFF
clone_size: .
v_call: TRBV20-1
d_call: TRBD2
j_call: TRBJ2-1

cdr3_nt: TGCGCCAGCAGCTTGAGGCAGGGGAGCACAGATACGCAGTATTTT
cdr3_aa: CASSLRQGSTDTQYF
clone_size: many
v_call: TRBV5-1
d_call: .
j_call: TRBJ2-3

cdr3_nt: TGTGCCAGCAGCGCCCGACAGGCCAACACTGAAGCTTTCTTT
cdr3_aa: CASSARQANTEAFF
clone_size: .
v_call: TRBV9
d_call: .
j_call: TRBJ1-1

cdr3_nt: TGTGCCAGCAGCCAACGCGACAGGGTTAACACCGGGGAGCTGTTTTTT
cdr3_aa: CASSQRDRVNTGELFF
clone_size: .
v_call: TRBV9
d_call: TRBD1
j_call: TRBJ2-2

cdr3_nt: TGTGCCAGCAGCTCTAGCGCTGAGCAGTTCTTC
cdr3_aa: CASSSSAEQFF
clone_size: many
v_call: TRBV9
d_call: .
j_call: TRBJ2-1

cdr3_nt: TGTGCCAGCAGCCGCGGACAGTCCGGGGAGCTGTTTTTT
cdr3_aa: CASSRGQSGELFF
clone_size: few
v_call: TRBV11-3
d_call: .
j_call: TRBJ2-2

cdr3_nt: TGTGCCAGCAGCCAAACCATAAGGAAGCTCACAGATACGCAGTATTTT
cdr3_aa: CASSQTIRKLTDTQYF
clone_size: many
v_call: TRBV14
d_call: .
j_call: TRBJ2-3

cdr3_nt: TGTGCCAGCAGGACTCCGGTGGGCGCACACAATGAGCAGTTCTTC
cdr3_aa: CASRTPVGAHNEQFF
clone_size: .
v_call: TRBV2
d_call: .
j_call: TRBJ2-1

cdr3_nt: TGTGCCAGCAGGGGGGGTGGAGCGCAAGAGACCCAGTACTTC
cdr3_aa: CASRGGGAQETQYF
clone_size: .
v_call: TRBV28
d_call: .
j_call: TRBJ2-5

cdr3_nt: TGCAGTGCTAGTTATTCAGGGGATACTGAAGCTTTCTTT
cdr3_aa: CSASYSGDTEAFF
clone_size: many
v_call: TRBV20-1
d_call: .
j_call: TRBJ1-1

cdr3_nt: TGTGCCAGCTCCACCCGATTAGGGGGCACCGGGGAGCTGTTTTTT
cdr3_aa: CASSTRLGGTGELFF
clone_size: few
v_call: TRBV18
d_call: .
j_call: TRBJ2-2

cdr3_nt: TGCAGCGTTCTCCGACAGAGCTCCTACGAGCAGTACTTC
cdr3_aa: CSVLRQSSYEQYF
clone_size: many
v_call: TRBV29-1
d_call: .
j_call: TRBJ2-7

cdr3_nt: TGCAGCGTTGCTTCTAGCGGGAGGGGAATGGATACGCAGTATTTT
cdr3_aa: CSVASSGRGMDTQYF
clone_size: many
v_call: TRBV29-1
d_call: TRBD2
j_call: TRBJ2-3

cdr3_nt: TGCAGTGCTAGAATGAGGCATGGCTACACCTTC
cdr3_aa: CSARMRHGYTF
clone_size: many
v_call: TRBV20-1
d_call: .
j_call: TRBJ1-2

cdr3_nt: TGCAGCGTGGCGACAGGGTTGGGTCAAGAGACCCAGTACTTC
cdr3_aa: CSVATGLGQETQYF
clone_size: many
v_call: TRBV29-1
d_call: TRBD1
j_call: TRBJ2-5

cdr3_nt: TGTGCCAGCAGCTTAGTATCTAGCGGGAGTGCCCAAGGGACCCAGTACTTC
cdr3_aa: CASSLVSSGSAQGTQYF
clone_size: many
v_call: TRBV7-6
d_call: TRBD2
j_call: TRBJ2-5

cdr3_nt: TGCGCCAGCAGCCACCCAGCGAGAAACAGCAGGCTGGGGCAGTTCTTC
cdr3_aa: CASSHPARNSRLGQFF
clone_size: .
v_call: TRBV4-1
d_call: .
j_call: TRBJ2-1

cdr3_nt: TGTGCCAGCAGTCCGAGAATAGAGCGCACAGATACGCAGTATTTT
cdr3_aa: CASSPRIERTDTQYF
clone_size: .
v_call: TRBV28
d_call: .
j_call: TRBJ2-3

cdr3_nt: TGTGCCAGCATTTCCGGGACCTCCTCGTACGAGCAGTACTTC
cdr3_aa: CASISGTSSYEQYF
clone_size: many
v_call: TRBV6-1
d_call: .
j_call: TRBJ2-7

cdr3_nt: TGTGCCAGCAGCTTAGGGTCTTTGAACACCGGGGAGCTGTTTTTT
cdr3_aa: CASSLGSLNTGELFF
clone_size: many
v_call: TRBV7-2
d_call: .
j_call: TRBJ2-2

cdr3_nt: TGTGCCAGCAGTTTCCCCCCCAGGCCCGGGGAGCTGTTTTTT
cdr3_aa: CASSFPPRPGELFF
clone_size: many
v_call: TRBV6-5
d_call: .
j_call: TRBJ2-2

cdr3_nt: TGTGCCAGCTCACTGGGACAGGGGAACACCGGGGAGCTGTTTTTT
cdr3_aa: CASSLGQGNTGELFF
clone_size: many
v_call: TRBV18
d_call: TRBD1
j_call: TRBJ2-2

cdr3_nt: TGCGCCAGCAGCCAAGAAGGCCCAAACACCTCTAACTATGGCTACACCTTC
cdr3_aa: CASSQEGPNTSNYGYTF
clone_size: .
v_call: TRBV4-1
d_call: .
j_call: TRBJ1-2

cdr3_nt: TGTGCCAGCAGCCAAGAGAGCTCTGGAAACACCATATATTTT
cdr3_aa: CASSQESSGNTIYF
clone_size: .
v_call: TRBV11-3
d_call: .
j_call: TRBJ1-3

cdr3_nt: TGTGCCAGCAGTCTTCCTCCGGGGTCCTACGAGCAGTACTTC
cdr3_aa: CASSLPPGSYEQYF
clone_size: .
v_call: TRBV7-2
d_call: .
j_call: TRBJ2-7

cdr3_nt: TGTGCCAGCAGCTTCCCTACGGTCTCTGGAAACACCATATATTTT
cdr3_aa: CASSFPTVSGNTIYF
clone_size: many
v_call: TRBV7-2
d_call: .
j_call: TRBJ1-3

cdr3_nt: TGCGCCAGCAGCCCGGGACAAGACAATCAGCCCCAGCATTTT
cdr3_aa: CASSPGQDNQPQHF
clone_size: .
v_call: TRBV5-1
d_call: .
j_call: TRBJ1-5

cdr3_nt: TGTGCCAGCAGCCCCCGTCGATCAACTAATGAAAAACTGTTTTTT
cdr3_aa: CASSPRRSTNEKLFF
clone_size: many
v_call: TRBV12-3/TRBV12-4
d_call: .
j_call: TRBJ1-4

cdr3_nt: TGTGCCAGCAGCCCGGGGAGGGGCGGCAGAACGTACGAGCAGTACTTC
cdr3_aa: CASSPGRGGRTYEQYF
clone_size: many
v_call: TRBV7-2
d_call: TRBD2
j_call: TRBJ2-7

cdr3_nt: TGCAGCGACTGGGACAGGGGGACTGAAGCTTTCTTT
cdr3_aa: CSDWDRGTEAFF
clone_size: few
v_call: TRBV29-1
d_call: TRBD1
j_call: TRBJ1-1

cdr3_nt: TGCGCCAGCAGCAGGGACAGGGTCGGCTACGAGCAGTACTTC
cdr3_aa: CASSRDRVGYEQYF
clone_size: .
v_call: TRBV5-1
d_call: TRBD1
j_call: TRBJ2-7

cdr3_nt: TGTGCCAGCAGCCGTAATTGGGCAGGCCCCTACGAGCAGTACTTC
cdr3_aa: CASSRNWAGPYEQYF
clone_size: many
v_call: TRBV28
d_call: .
j_call: TRBJ2-7

cdr3_nt: TGTGCCAGCAGCTTAAAGTATCCGGGGGGAGGCACTGAAGCTTTCTTT
cdr3_aa: CASSLKYPGGGTEAFF
clone_size: many
v_call: TRBV7-6
d_call: .
j_call: TRBJ1-1

cdr3_nt: TGTGCCAGCAGCCCGTCAGTAGCGGGAGGGAACAATGAGCAGTTCTTC
cdr3_aa: CASSPSVAGGNNEQFF
clone_size: many
v_call: TRBV11-2
d_call: TRBD2
j_call: TRBJ2-1

cdr3_nt: TGCGCCAGCAGGACAGGGAATTCCTACAATGAGCAGTTCTTC
cdr3_aa: CASRTGNSYNEQFF
clone_size: many
v_call: TRBV5-1
d_call: TRBD1
j_call: TRBJ2-1

cdr3_nt: TGTGCCAGCAGGGTACAGGCTGCAAATCAGCCCCAGCATTTT
cdr3_aa: CASRVQAANQPQHF
clone_size: many
v_call: TRBV6-1
d_call: .
j_call: TRBJ1-5

cdr3_nt: TGTGCCAGCAGCTTCGGACAGGCGCACGAAGCTTTCTTT
cdr3_aa: CASSFGQAHEAFF
clone_size: .
v_call: TRBV11-2
d_call: TRBD1
j_call: TRBJ1-1

cdr3_nt: TGTGCCAGCAGAGCAGGGGAGTACACTGAAGCTTTCTTT
cdr3_aa: CASRAGEYTEAFF
clone_size: few
v_call: TRBV6-1
d_call: .
j_call: TRBJ1-1

cdr3_nt: TGTGCCAGCAGTGAATCGGGCCTAGCGGGGGAACAAGAGACCCAGTACTTC
cdr3_aa: CASSESGLAGEQETQYF
clone_size: many
v_call: TRBV2
d_call: TRBD2
j_call: TRBJ2-5

cdr3_nt: TGCAGTGCTAGAGATCTGGACGGCAAGTTCTTC
cdr3_aa: CSARDLDGKFF
clone_size: .
v_call: TRBV20-1
d_call: .
j_call: TRBJ2-1

cdr3_nt: TGTGCCAGCAGTTTATCCCAGGGGCGTTATCAGCCCCAGCATTTT
cdr3_aa: CASSLSQGRYQPQHF
clone_size: .
v_call: TRBV28
d_call: .
j_call: TRBJ1-5

cdr3_nt: TGTGCCAGCAGCTTGTTAACTAATGAAAAACTGTTTTTT
cdr3_aa: CASSLLTNEKLFF
clone_size: few
v_call: TRBV5-5
d_call: .
j_call: TRBJ1-4

cdr3_nt: TGCGCCAGCAGCTTCGCAGGGGGCGATGGCTACACCTTC
cdr3_aa: CASSFAGGDGYTF
clone_size: few
v_call: TRBV5-1
d_call: TRBD1
j_call: TRBJ1-2

cdr3_nt: TGTGCCAGCACCTTAGGTCAGGGCACCTACGAGCAGTACTTC
cdr3_aa: CASTLGQGTYEQYF
clone_size: many
v_call: TRBV9
d_call: .
j_call: TRBJ2-7

cdr3_nt: TGCGCCAGCAGCTTGTCTGTGGGACAGAGCTCTGGAAACACCATATATTTT
cdr3_aa: CASSLSVGQSSGNTIYF
clone_size: .
v_call: TRBV5-1
d_call: TRBD1
j_call: TRBJ1-3

cdr3_nt: TGTGCCAGCAGCCCCGGACTAGCGGCTGGGGCCAACGTCCTGACTTTC
cdr3_aa: CASSPGLAAGANVLTF
clone_size: .
v_call: TRBV7-6
d_call: TRBD2
j_call: TRBJ2-6

cdr3_nt: TGTGCCAGCAGGCTACAGGGGCCTAACACTGAAGCTTTCTTT
cdr3_aa: CASRLQGPNTEAFF
clone_size: few
v_call: TRBV6-2/TRBV6-3
d_call: TRBD1
j_call: TRBJ1-1

cdr3_nt: TGTGCCAGCAGCTGGAGCAAGCGGGAGATCGGGGAGCTGTTTTTT
cdr3_aa: CASSWSKREIGELFF
clone_size: .
v_call: TRBV7-2
d_call: TRBD2
j_call: TRBJ2-2